This paragraph covers one TCR beta chain sequence. The data belong to a study of blood T cell repertoires in COVID-19. Study as a whole: Sites in the United States, Italy and Spain provided acute and convalescent COVID-19 samples. In each case, the material was cDNA or gDNA derived from T cells, B-cell-depleted T cells, or PBMCs.

Trimming at V came to 4 bases and at J to 5 bases, leaving 12 bases not matched to a gene. This CDR3 is built from 16 residues. Germline CDR1 is SGDLS and CDR2 is YYNGEE. Original analysis: It was from reference gene primer amplification that nucleated cell counts were estimated. Clones were sequenced by immunoSEQ multiplex PCR, and TCRdb holds only the in-frame ones, with some missing. D and trimming were read from the DNA, whereas the V and J calls and clone size are those reported in that table. This sample carries 240,000 or so clones, around 87% of them seen once, and the ten largest clones take about 7.6%.

The V call is TRBV9, the J call TRBJ2-1; 7 bases fit TRBD1. The material sequenced was peripheral blood. The TCR sequence derives from a woman aged 70 to 79 with active or convalescent COVID-19. CDR3 residues: CASSQLDRAFDNEQFF. CDR3 coding DNA: TGTGCCAGCAGCCAACTCGACAGGGCTTTCGACAATGAGCAGTTCTTC.